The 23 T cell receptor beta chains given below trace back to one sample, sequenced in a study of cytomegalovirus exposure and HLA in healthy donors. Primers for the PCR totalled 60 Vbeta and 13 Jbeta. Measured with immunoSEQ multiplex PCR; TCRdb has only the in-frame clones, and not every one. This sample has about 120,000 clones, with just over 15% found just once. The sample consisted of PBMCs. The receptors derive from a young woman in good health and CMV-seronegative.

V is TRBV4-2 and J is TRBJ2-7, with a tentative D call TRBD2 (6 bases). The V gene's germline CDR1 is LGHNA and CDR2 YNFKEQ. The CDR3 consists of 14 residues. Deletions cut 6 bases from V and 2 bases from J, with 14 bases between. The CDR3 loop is CASSAGGGAYEQYF. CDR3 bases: TGTGCCAGCAGTGCAGGCGGAGGGGCCTACGAGCAGTACTTC.

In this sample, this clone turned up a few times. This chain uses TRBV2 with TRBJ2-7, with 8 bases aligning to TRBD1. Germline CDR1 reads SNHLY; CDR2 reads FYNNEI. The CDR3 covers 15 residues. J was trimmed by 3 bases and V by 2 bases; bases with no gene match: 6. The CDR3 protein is CASSEFGTGVYEQYF. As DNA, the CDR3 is TGTGCCAGCAGTGAATTTGGGACAGGAGTCTACGAGCAGTACTTC. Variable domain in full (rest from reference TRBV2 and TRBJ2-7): EPEVTQTPSHQVTQMGQEVILRCVPISNHLYFYWYRQILGQKVEFLVSFYNNEISEKSEIFDDQFSVERPDGSNFTLKIRSTKLEDSAMYFCASSEFGTGVYEQYFGPGTRLTVT.

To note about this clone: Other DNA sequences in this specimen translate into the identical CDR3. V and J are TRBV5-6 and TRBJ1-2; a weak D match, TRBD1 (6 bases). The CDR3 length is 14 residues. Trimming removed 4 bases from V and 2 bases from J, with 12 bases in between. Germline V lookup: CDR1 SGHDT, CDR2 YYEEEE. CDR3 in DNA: TGTGCCAGCAGCCTCCCCCAGGGGAACTATGGCTACACCTTC. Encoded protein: CASSLPQGNYGYTF.

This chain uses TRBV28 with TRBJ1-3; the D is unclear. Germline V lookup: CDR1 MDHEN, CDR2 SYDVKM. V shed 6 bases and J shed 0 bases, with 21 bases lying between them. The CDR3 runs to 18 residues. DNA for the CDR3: TGTGCCAGCAGCCGCCCCGGGGTCGTATTCATCTCTGGAAACACCATATATTTT. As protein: CASSRPGVVFISGNTIYF.

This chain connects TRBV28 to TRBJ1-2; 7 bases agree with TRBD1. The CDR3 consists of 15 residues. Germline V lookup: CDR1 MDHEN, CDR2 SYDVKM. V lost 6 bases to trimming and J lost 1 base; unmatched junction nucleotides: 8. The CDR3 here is CASSRQGSGNYGYTF. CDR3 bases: TGTGCCAGCAGCCGACAGGGTTCGGGTAACTATGGCTACACCTTC.

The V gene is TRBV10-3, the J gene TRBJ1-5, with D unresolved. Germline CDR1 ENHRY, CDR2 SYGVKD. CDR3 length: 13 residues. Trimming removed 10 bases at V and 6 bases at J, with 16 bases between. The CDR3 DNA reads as TGTGCCACCCGTCTTGGACTCTTTCAGCCCCAGCATTTT. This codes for CATRLGLFQPQHF.

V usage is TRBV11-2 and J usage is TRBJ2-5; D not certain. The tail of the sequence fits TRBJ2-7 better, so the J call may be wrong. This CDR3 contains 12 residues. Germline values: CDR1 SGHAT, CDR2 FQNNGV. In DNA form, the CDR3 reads TGTGCCAGCAGCTTAGCCGCTCACGAGCAGTACTTC. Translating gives CASSLAAHEQYF.

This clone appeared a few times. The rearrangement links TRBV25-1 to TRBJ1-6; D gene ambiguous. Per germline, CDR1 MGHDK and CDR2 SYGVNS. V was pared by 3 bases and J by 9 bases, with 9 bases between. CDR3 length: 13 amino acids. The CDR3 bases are TGTGCCAGCAGTGATGAGAGCGGTTCACCCCTCCACTTT. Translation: CASSDESGSPLHF. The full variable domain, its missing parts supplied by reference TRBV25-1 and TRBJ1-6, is EADIYQTPRYLVIGTGKKITLECSQTMGHDKMYWYQQDPGMELHLIHYSYGVNSTEKGDLSSESTVSRIRTEHFPLTLESARPSHTSQYLCASSDESGSPLHFGNGTRLTVT.

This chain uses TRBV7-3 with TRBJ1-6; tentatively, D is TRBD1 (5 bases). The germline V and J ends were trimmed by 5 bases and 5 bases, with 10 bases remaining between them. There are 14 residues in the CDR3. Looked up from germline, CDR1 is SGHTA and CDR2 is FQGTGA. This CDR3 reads CASSQGLNNSPLHF. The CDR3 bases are TGTGCCAGCAGCCAGGGACTGAATAATTCACCCCTCCACTTT.

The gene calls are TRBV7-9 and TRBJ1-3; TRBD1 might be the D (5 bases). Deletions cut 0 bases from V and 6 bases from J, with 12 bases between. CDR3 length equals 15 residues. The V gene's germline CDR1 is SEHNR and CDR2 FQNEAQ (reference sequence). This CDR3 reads CASSLARGTENTIYF. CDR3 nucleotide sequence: TGTGCCAGCAGCTTAGCGCGCGGGACGGAAAACACCATATATTTT.

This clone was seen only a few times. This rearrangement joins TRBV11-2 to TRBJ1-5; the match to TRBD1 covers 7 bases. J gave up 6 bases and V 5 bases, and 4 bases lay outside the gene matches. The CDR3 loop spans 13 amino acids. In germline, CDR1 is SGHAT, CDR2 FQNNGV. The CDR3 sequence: CASSDYRGQPQHF. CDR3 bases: TGTGCCAGCAGCGACTACAGGGGTCAGCCCCAGCATTTT.

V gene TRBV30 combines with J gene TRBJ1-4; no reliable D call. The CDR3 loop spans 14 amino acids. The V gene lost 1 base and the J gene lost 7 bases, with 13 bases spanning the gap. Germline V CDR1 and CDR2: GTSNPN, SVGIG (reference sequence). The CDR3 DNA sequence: TGTGCCTGGAGTGCCGGGAATGAAGGTGAAAAACTGTTTTTT. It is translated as CAWSAGNEGEKLFF.

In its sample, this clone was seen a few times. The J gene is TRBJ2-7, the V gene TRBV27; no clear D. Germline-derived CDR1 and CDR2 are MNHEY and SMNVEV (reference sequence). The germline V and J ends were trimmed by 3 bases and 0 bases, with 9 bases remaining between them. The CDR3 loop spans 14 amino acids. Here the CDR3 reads CASSFALSSYEQYF. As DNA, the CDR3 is TGTGCCAGCAGTTTCGCACTTAGCTCCTACGAGCAGTACTTC.

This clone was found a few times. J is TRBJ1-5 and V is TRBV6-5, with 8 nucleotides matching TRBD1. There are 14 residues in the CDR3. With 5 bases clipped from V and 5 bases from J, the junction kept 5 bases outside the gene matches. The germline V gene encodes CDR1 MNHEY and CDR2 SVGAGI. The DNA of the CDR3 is TGTGCCAGCAGTCGGGACAGGAGGTATCAGCCCCAGCATTTT. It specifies CASSRDRRYQPQHF.

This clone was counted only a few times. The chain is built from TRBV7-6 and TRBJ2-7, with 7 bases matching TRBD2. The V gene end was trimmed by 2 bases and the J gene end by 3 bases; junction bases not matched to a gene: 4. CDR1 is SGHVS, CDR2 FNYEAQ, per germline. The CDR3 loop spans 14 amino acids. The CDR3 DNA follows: TGTGCCAGCAGCTTAAGTTCTAGCGGCTACGAGCAGTACTTC. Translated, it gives CASSLSSSGYEQYF.

In DNA, the CDR3 is TGTGCCTGGAGTCCGGGACTAGCGGAAGAGACCCAGTACTTC. Translating it yields CAWSPGLAEETQYF. The V call is TRBV30, the J call TRBJ2-5; 11 bases agree with TRBD2. The CDR3 contains 14 residues. The germline V gene encodes CDR1 GTSNPN and CDR2 SVGIG (reference sequence). Unmatched junction bases numbered 2, after V lost 2 bases and J lost 3 bases.

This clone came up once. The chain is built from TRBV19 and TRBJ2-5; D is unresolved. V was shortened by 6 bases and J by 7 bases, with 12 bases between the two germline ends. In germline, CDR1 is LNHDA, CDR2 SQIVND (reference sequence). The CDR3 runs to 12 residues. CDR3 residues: CASSPGSGTQYF. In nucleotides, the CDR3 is TGTGCCAGTAGCCCCGGGTCGGGGACCCAGTACTTC.

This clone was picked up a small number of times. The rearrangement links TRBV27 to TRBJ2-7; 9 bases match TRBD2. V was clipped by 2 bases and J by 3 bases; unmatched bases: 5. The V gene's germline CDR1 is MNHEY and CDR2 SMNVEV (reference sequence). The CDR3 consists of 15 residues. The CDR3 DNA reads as TGTGCCAGCAGTTTAGCGGCTAGCGGGAACTACGAGCAGTACTTC. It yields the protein CASSLAASGNYEQYF.

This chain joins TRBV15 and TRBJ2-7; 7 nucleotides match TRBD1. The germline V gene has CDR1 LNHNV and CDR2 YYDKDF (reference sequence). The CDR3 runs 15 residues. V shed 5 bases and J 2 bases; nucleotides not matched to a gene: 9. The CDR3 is CATSSQGDRAYEQYF. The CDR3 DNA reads TGTGCCACCAGCTCCCAAGGAGACAGGGCCTACGAGCAGTACTTC.

The CDR3 bases are TGCAGCGTCGATACCTTCAGGGGAAGCACAGATACGCAGTATTTT. Its translation is CSVDTFRGSTDTQYF. The V call is TRBV29-1, the J call TRBJ2-3; TRBD1 is a possible D gene (6 bases). V was clipped by 6 bases and J by 0 bases, with 16 bases between them. CDR1 is SQVTM, CDR2 ANQGSEA, per germline. CDR3 length: 15 residues.

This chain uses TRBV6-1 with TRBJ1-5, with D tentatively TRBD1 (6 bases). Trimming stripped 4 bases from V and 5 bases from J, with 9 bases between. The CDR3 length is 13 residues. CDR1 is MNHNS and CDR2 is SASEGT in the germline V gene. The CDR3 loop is CASSAAGDQPQHF. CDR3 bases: TGTGCCAGCAGTGCGGCAGGGGATCAGCCCCAGCATTTT.

The CDR3 region is CASSYSPGLRTEAFF. In DNA, the CDR3 is TGTGCCAGCAGTTACTCCCCAGGGTTGCGGACTGAAGCTTTCTTT. The chain combines TRBV6-5 with TRBJ1-1, with TRBD1 as a possible D gene (5 bases). The CDR3 is 15 residues long. Germline assignment: CDR1 MNHEY and CDR2 SVGAGI. Deletions cut 0 bases from V and 5 bases from J, with 13 bases between.

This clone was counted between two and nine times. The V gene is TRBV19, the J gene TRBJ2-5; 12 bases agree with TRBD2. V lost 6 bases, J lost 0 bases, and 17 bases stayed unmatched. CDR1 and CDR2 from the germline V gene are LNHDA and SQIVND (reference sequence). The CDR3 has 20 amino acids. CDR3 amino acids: CASSKPQRLAGDKYQETQYF. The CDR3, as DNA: TGTGCCAGTAGCAAGCCCCAACGACTAGCGGGGGACAAGTACCAAGAGACCCAGTACTTC.